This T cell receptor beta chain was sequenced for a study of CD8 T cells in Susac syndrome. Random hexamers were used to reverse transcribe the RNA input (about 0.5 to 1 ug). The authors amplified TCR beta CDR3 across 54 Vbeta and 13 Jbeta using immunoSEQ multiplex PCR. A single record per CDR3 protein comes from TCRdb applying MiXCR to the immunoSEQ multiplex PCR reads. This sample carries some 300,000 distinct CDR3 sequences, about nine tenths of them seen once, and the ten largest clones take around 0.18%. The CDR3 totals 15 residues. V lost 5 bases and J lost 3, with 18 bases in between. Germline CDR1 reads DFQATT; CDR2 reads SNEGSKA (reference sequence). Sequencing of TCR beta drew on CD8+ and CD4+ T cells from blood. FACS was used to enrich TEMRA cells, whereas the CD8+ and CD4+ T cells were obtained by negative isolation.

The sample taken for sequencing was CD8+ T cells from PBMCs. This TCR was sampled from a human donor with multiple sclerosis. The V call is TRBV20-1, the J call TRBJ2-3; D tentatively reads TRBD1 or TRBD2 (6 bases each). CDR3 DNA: TGCAGTGCTCTGGGAGGACAGATCTATACAGATACGCAGTATTTT. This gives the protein CSALGGQIYTDTQYF.